These T cell receptor beta chains were read from a single sample in a study of blood T cell repertoires in COVID-19. Clones were read by immunoSEQ multiplex PCR, and TCRdb kept only the in-frame ones, dropping some. The table records about 300,000 clones, roughly 89% of them present only once. Sample: PBMCs or T cells enriched from blood (not recorded which). The receptor set was obtained from a woman between 50 and 59 years old who had been exposed to COVID-19. Each CDR3 is given with its conserved first and last residue. The D gene is left open where the match is weak. The size field is filled for only some rows; it gives once, few, many or a size class.

abundance,d_gene,j_gene,v_gene,CDR3aa,CDR3nt
-,-,TRBJ2-1,TRBV6-4,CASSVGASSYNEQFF,TGTGCCAGCAGTGTGGGCGCCAGCTCCTACAATGAGCAGTTCTTC
-,TRBD1,TRBJ1-5,TRBV19,CASRVNHRGQSQPQHF,TGTGCCAGTAGGGTAAATCACAGGGGGCAAAGCCAGCCCCAGCATTTT
-,-,TRBJ1-5,TRBV19,CASSKGNGNQPQHF,TGTGCCAGTAGTAAGGGGAACGGCAATCAGCCCCAGCATTTT
-,TRBD1,TRBJ1-2,TRBV3-1/TRBV3-2,CASSQRTGYGYTF,TGTGCCAGCAGCCAAAGGACAGGGTATGGCTACACCTTC
-,TRBD1,TRBJ2-1,TRBV6-2/TRBV6-3,CASSSRTGFSFNEQFF,TGTGCCAGCAGCTCCCGGACAGGTTTTTCGTTTAATGAGCAGTTCTTC
-,-,TRBJ1-1,TRBV5-1,CASSLESGWTEAFF,TGCGCCAGCAGCTTGGAATCGGGGTGGACTGAAGCTTTCTTT
-,-,TRBJ1-2,TRBV5-1,CASSLASAGAGYTF,TGCGCCAGCAGCTTGGCTTCGGCAGGGGCTGGCTACACCTTC
-,TRBD1,TRBJ1-2,TRBV25-1,CASSDRGPKNGYTF,TGTGCCAGCAGTGACAGGGGGCCCAAGAATGGCTACACCTTC
few,TRBD1,TRBJ1-1,TRBV29-1,CSVADRTGNTEAFF,TGCAGCGTCGCGGATCGGACAGGGAACACTGAAGCTTTCTTT
once,TRBD1,TRBJ1-1,TRBV5-1,CATSTGVNTEAFF,TGCGCCACCTCGACAGGGGTGAACACTGAAGCTTTCTTT
-,-,TRBJ1-2,TRBV7-9,CASSFGGQLPVYGYTF,TGTGCCAGCAGCTTCGGGGGTCAGCTACCGGTCTATGGCTACACCTTC
-,-,TRBJ1-1,TRBV2,CASSVVRAEAFF,TGTGCCAGCAGTGTTGTGAGGGCTGAAGCTTTCTTT
-,TRBD1,TRBJ2-7,TRBV18,CASHKTTGTGNNAYEQYF,TGTGCCAGTCACAAAACTACCGGGACAGGGAACAACGCCTACGAGCAGTACTTC
-,-,TRBJ2-7,TRBV6-4,CASSDSARQGNHEQYF,TGTGCCAGCAGTGACTCAGCCCGCCAGGGTAACCACGAGCAGTACTTC
-,-,TRBJ1-6,TRBV27,CASSSARSSYNSPLHF,TGTGCCAGCAGTTCCGCCCGTAGCTCCTATAATTCACCCCTCCACTTT
-,-,TRBJ2-7,TRBV27,CASSSFGGPYEQYF,TGTGCCAGCAGTTCTTTCGGGGGTCCCTACGAGCAGTACTTC
once,TRBD2,TRBJ2-3,TRBV5-1,CASSEPSGVTDTQYF,TGCGCCAGCAGCGAACCTAGCGGGGTTACAGATACGCAGTATTTT
-,-,TRBJ1-2,TRBV7-7,CASSSEGGFGGYTF,TGTGCTAGCAGCAGCGAGGGGGGGTTTGGCGGCTACACCTTC
-,-,TRBJ2-7,TRBV3-1/TRBV3-2,CASSQGTHDEQYF,TGTGCCAGCAGCCAAGGGACACATGACGAGCAGTACTTC
-,TRBD1,TRBJ2-5,TRBV18,CASSPSGQGYQETQYF,TGTGCCAGCTCACCCTCGGGACAGGGGTACCAAGAGACCCAGTACTTC
-,-,TRBJ1-3,TRBV11-2,CASSLSRGGNTIYF,TGTGCCAGCAGCTTGTCGAGGGGGGGAAACACCATATATTTT
-,-,TRBJ1-1,TRBV6-5,CASRQGFAEAFF,TGTGCCAGCAGGCAGGGGTTCGCTGAAGCTTTCTTT
few,-,TRBJ1-1,TRBV28,CARIDTEAFF,TGTGCCAGAATAGACACTGAAGCTTTCTTT
-,TRBD1,TRBJ1-2,TRBV7-8,CASSLASWGTGTNYGYTF,TGTGCCAGCAGCTTAGCTTCTTGGGGGACAGGAACCAACTATGGCTACACCTTC
-,-,TRBJ1-3,TRBV14,CASSQSGRNTIYF,TGTGCCAGCAGCCAGAGTGGGAGGAACACCATATATTTT
-,TRBD1,TRBJ1-6,TRBV30,CAYGTVNNSPLHF,TGTGCCTACGGGACAGTCAATAATTCACCCCTCCACTTT
few,-,TRBJ1-2,TRBV28,CASSSGTGAYGYTF,TGTGCCAGCAGTTCCGGCACTGGGGCCTATGGCTACACCTTC
-,-,TRBJ2-7,TRBV28,CASRAGLSYEQYF,TGTGCCAGCAGGGCGGGACTCAGCTACGAGCAGTACTTC
-,-,TRBJ2-3,TRBV11-2,CASSLNGGDTQYF,TGTGCCAGCAGCTTAAATGGGGGGGATACGCAGTATTTT
-,TRBD1,TRBJ1-2,TRBV5-1,CASSLEGTGPYGYTF,TGCGCCAGCAGCTTGGAAGGGACAGGACCCTATGGCTACACCTTC
-,-,TRBJ2-7,TRBV5-6,CASSLVAGNNYEQYF,TGTGCCAGCAGCTTGGTGGCAGGCAATAACTACGAGCAGTACTTC
-,-,TRBJ2-7,TRBV28,CASSLEIAIYEQYF,TGTGCCAGCAGTTTAGAGATAGCGATCTACGAGCAGTACTTC
-,TRBD1,TRBJ1-2,TRBV2,CASSTRTGSQSGYTF,TGTGCCAGCAGTACCCGGACAGGGAGCCAGAGTGGCTACACCTTC
-,-,TRBJ1-2,TRBV5-1,CASSPRTDLNYGYTF,TGCGCCAGCAGCCCTAGGACAGACCTTAACTATGGCTACACCTTC
-,TRBD2,TRBJ2-7,TRBV29-1,CSVEGIGSGGTYEQYF,TGCAGCGTTGAAGGGATTGGTAGCGGGGGGACCTACGAGCAGTACTTC
-,-,TRBJ2-1,TRBV2,CASRIDGGTLPKEQFF,TGTGCCAGCAGGATTGACGGAGGAACCCTCCCCAAGGAGCAGTTCTTC
-,TRBD1,TRBJ1-2,TRBV5-6,CASSPGQGAGGYTF,TGTGCCAGCAGCCCTGGACAGGGGGCTGGTGGCTACACCTTC
-,-,TRBJ1-3,TRBV7-8,CASSTDRNRRNGNTIYF,TGTGCCAGCAGCACAGACAGAAACCGACGTAACGGAAACACCATATATTTT
few,-,TRBJ2-1,TRBV28,CASSLASSNSYNEQFF,TGTGCCAGCAGTCTAGCCTCCTCTAACTCCTACAATGAGCAGTTCTTC
-,TRBD2,TRBJ2-7,TRBV5-5,CASSLERGLGEQYF,TGTGCCAGCAGCCTGGAGCGGGGATTGGGGGAGCAGTACTTC
few,-,TRBJ1-2,TRBV10-3,CAISESDSHYGYTF,TGTGCCATCAGTGAGTCAGACAGCCACTATGGCTACACCTTC
-,TRBD2,TRBJ2-5,TRBV18,CASSPLGPGGETQYF,TGTGCCAGCTCACCACTGGGACCGGGGGGAGAGACCCAGTACTTC
-,-,TRBJ2-7,TRBV6-1,CASSGAGLSMSYEQYF,TGTGCCAGCAGTGGGGCGGGACTCTCAATGTCGTACGAGCAGTACTTC
-,TRBD1,TRBJ1-2,TRBV9,CASSVAAGQGNGGYTF,TGTGCCAGCAGCGTAGCTGCGGGACAGGGAAATGGCGGCTACACCTTC
-,-,TRBJ1-2,TRBV19,CASTERDYGYTF,TGTGCCAGTACGGAACGGGACTATGGCTACACCTTC
-,TRBD1,TRBJ1-6,TRBV19,CASRESGTGNSPLHF,TGTGCCAGTAGAGAATCCGGGACAGGGAATTCACCCCTCCACTTT
-,TRBD1,TRBJ1-1,TRBV6-6,CASRPIDRANTEAFF,TGTGCCAGCAGACCTATCGACAGGGCTAACACTGAAGCTTTCTTT
-,-,TRBJ2-7,TRBV7-7,CASSLERGTEQYF,TGTGCTAGCAGCTTAGAACGGGGAACCGAGCAGTACTTC
-,TRBD2,TRBJ2-3,TRBV28,CASSLAGGYTDTQYF,TGTGCCAGCAGTTTAGCGGGGGGCTACACAGATACGCAGTATTTT
-,-,TRBJ1-2,TRBV6-4,CASSEEGRSWDGYTF,TGTGCCAGCAGTGAGGAGGGCAGAAGCTGGGATGGCTACACCTTC
-,TRBD2,TRBJ2-7,TRBV7-2,CASSLAGLASYEQYF,TGTGCCAGCAGCTTGGCTGGACTAGCCTCCTACGAGCAGTACTTC
-,-,TRBJ1-5,TRBV2,CASSPDRTNQPQHF,TGTGCCAGCAGCCCCGACAGAACCAATCAGCCCCAGCATTTT
-,-,TRBJ1-2,TRBV28,CASSLYTGILF,TGTGCCAGCAGTTTATATACAGGGATTCTCTTC
-,TRBD1,TRBJ2-7,TRBV3-1/TRBV3-2,CASSDRGAYEQYF,TGTGCCAGCTCGGACAGGGGAGCGTACGAGCAGTACTTC
-,TRBD2,TRBJ2-2,TRBV18,CASSPRTSGGPNLSTGELFF,TGTGCCAGCTCACCCAGGACTAGCGGGGGGCCCAATCTTTCCACCGGGGAGCTGTTTTTT
-,TRBD1,TRBJ1-6,TRBV6-1,CASSELGQGANSPLHF,TGTGCCAGCAGCGAATTGGGACAGGGGGCGAATTCACCCCTCCACTTT
-,TRBD1,TRBJ2-1,TRBV6-1,CASSEFRDRNYNEQFF,TGTGCCAGCAGTGAATTTCGGGACAGGAACTACAATGAGCAGTTCTTC
-,-,TRBJ1-2,TRBV30,CAWRTGPSYGYTF,TGTGCCTGGAGAACAGGGCCCAGCTATGGCTACACCTTC